One and the same sample provided the 21 T cell receptor beta chains below, sequenced in a study of somatic mutations in cytotoxic T cells in rheumatoid arthritis. Sequencing used immunoSEQ multiplex PCR; TCRdb keeps in-frame clones, though not all of them. The table shows over a thousand clones, with more than 75% occurring only once. The sequenced material came from CD8+ T cells sorted from blood. Receptor source: an adult with rheumatoid arthritis.

The chain carries TRBV6-5 and TRBJ2-7, with unresolved D. Trimming took 6 bases from V and 2 from J, leaving 11 bases between them. The CDR3 runs to 13 residues. Germline V lookup: CDR1 MNHEY, CDR2 SVGAGI. Written as DNA, the CDR3 is TGTGCCAGCAGGGCTCGGAAGGCCTACGAGCAGTACTTC. Protein product: CASRARKAYEQYF.

V usage is TRBV4-3 and J usage is TRBJ2-2; no reliable D call. This CDR3 is built from 16 residues. The germline V gene has CDR1 LGHNA and CDR2 YSLEER. V lost 0 bases and J 0 bases, leaving 8 bases between the germline ends. CDR3 protein: CASSQDSRSNTGELFF. In nucleotides, the CDR3 is TGCGCCAGCAGCCAAGACTCCAGATCGAACACCGGGGAGCTGTTTTTT.

V usage is TRBV4-3 and J usage is TRBJ2-1; tentatively, D is TRBD1 (6 bases). This CDR3 contains 15 residues. V lost 4 bases, J lost 2 bases, and 12 bases lay in between. Germline assignment: CDR1 LGHNA and CDR2 YSLEER. This CDR3 reads CASSLETGAYNEQFF. The CDR3 DNA reads as TGCGCCAGCAGCCTAGAGACAGGAGCCTACAATGAGCAGTTCTTC.

A few counts support this clone. The chain is built from TRBV19 and TRBJ2-7; 14 nucleotides agree with TRBD2. CDR1 LNHDA and CDR2 SQIVND come from the germline V gene (reference sequence). The trim removed 1 base at V and 4 bases at J, leaving 3 bases unmatched. The CDR3 is made up of 16 amino acids. Here the CDR3 DNA reads TGTGCCAGTAGTATAGGCGGACTAGCGGGAGGATACGAGCAGTACTTC. Translating gives CASSIGGLAGGYEQYF.

This clone was observed a single time. This chain connects TRBV27 to TRBJ2-3, with 7 bases matching TRBD2. The CDR3 runs 16 residues. CDR1 MNHEY and CDR2 SMNVEV come from the germline V gene (reference sequence). The J segment lost 2 bases and the V segment lost 0 bases, leaving 5 bases of the junction unmatched. The CDR3 region is CASSLSHLAVTDTQYF. The CDR3 DNA follows: TGTGCCAGCAGTTTATCCCACCTAGCGGTCACAGATACGCAGTATTTT.

The V and J genes are TRBV19 and TRBJ2-7, with a weak D call TRBD2 (5 bases). Germline CDR1 LNHDA, CDR2 SQIVND (reference sequence). The CDR3 is made up of 15 amino acids. V was pared by 2 bases and J by 2 bases, with 13 bases between. CDR3 nucleotide sequence: TGTGCCAGTAGTATAAGGTCCCCCGGGGCCTACGAGCAGTACTTC. It is translated as CASSIRSPGAYEQYF.

V and J are TRBV27 and TRBJ1-1; 8 nucleotides line up with TRBD1. The ends lost 5 bases at V and 1 base at J; junction bases unmatched: 12. The CDR3 has 17 residues. The V gene's germline CDR1 is MNHEY and CDR2 SMNVEV (reference sequence). CDR3 sequence (DNA): TGTGCCAGCAGTCTACGGACAGGGTTAGGGTCGAACACTGAAGCTTTCTTT. It translates to CASSLRTGLGSNTEAFF.

This chain links TRBV11-3 with TRBJ2-1; 12 bases are a match to TRBD2. Looked up from germline, CDR1 is SGHNT and CDR2 is YENEEA. This CDR3 is built from 15 residues. V gave up 3 bases and J gave up 7 bases; unmatched junction bases: 4. The CDR3 loop is CASSLTSGSLNEQFF. Here the CDR3 DNA reads TGTGCCAGCAGCTTGACTAGCGGGAGTCTGAATGAGCAGTTCTTC.

This clone was counted between two and nine times. This rearrangement joins TRBV7-8 to TRBJ2-7, with 8 bases fitting TRBD2. Trimming removed 3 bases from V and 2 bases from J; junction bases left unmatched: 3. Looked up from germline, CDR1 is SGHVS and CDR2 is FQNEAQ. The CDR3 has 14 residues. The CDR3 bases are TGTGCCAGCAGCTTCTCGACTAGCGCCTACGAGCAGTACTTC. Protein: CASSFSTSAYEQYF.

The table lists this clone with a few counts. CDR3: CASSLGQGAGYTF. The DNA for the CDR3 is TGTGCCAGCAGCCTGGGACAGGGGGCTGGCTACACCTTC. The chain combines TRBV6-5 with TRBJ1-2, with TRBD1 matching over 12 bases. Germline values: CDR1 MNHEY, CDR2 SVGAGI. J was trimmed by 7 bases and V by 6 bases; bases with no gene match: 3. The CDR3 is 13 residues long.

This rearrangement joins TRBV9 to TRBJ1-2, with D unclear. The CDR3 loop spans 15 amino acids. V lost 4 bases and J 3 bases, leaving 16 bases between the germline ends. CDR1 is SGDLS and CDR2 is YYNGEE in the germline V gene. The CDR3 protein is CASSSWGDSDYGYTF. CDR3 nucleotide sequence: TGTGCCAGCAGCTCCTGGGGAGATTCGGACTATGGCTACACCTTC. Full variable domain (rest looked up from reference TRBV9 and TRBJ1-2): DSGVTQTPKHLITATGQRVTLRCSPRSGDLSVYWYQQSLDQGLQFLIQYYNGEERAKGNILERFSAQQFPDLHSELNLSSLELGDSALYFCASSSWGDSDYGYTFGSGTRLTVV.

The chain links TRBV5-6 to TRBJ2-7; weak D call: TRBD1 (6 bases). There are 13 residues in the CDR3. The V and J ends lost 4 bases and 0 bases respectively, with 8 bases between them. CDR1 and CDR2 (germline): SGHDT, YYEEEE. CDR3 amino acids: CASSEGGSYEQYF. The DNA for the CDR3 is TGTGCCAGCAGCGAAGGGGGCTCCTACGAGCAGTACTTC.

The V and J genes are TRBV30 and TRBJ2-1, with D tentatively TRBD2 (6 bases). Germline assignment: CDR1 GTSNPN and CDR2 SVGIG (reference sequence). This CDR3 has 15 residues. V lost 4 bases to trimming and J lost 4 bases, with 17 bases between them. The CDR3 here is CAWTEEDYPYNEQFF. As DNA, the CDR3 is TGTGCCTGGACGGAGGAGGACTACCCGTACAATGAGCAGTTCTTC.

Note on this clone: The sample has other DNA sequences that encode this CDR3 too. The V gene is TRBV5-1, the J gene TRBJ1-1; D is unresolved. Trimming removed 0 bases from V and 1 base from J, with 4 bases in between. The CDR3 covers 13 residues. CDR1 and CDR2 (germline): SGHRS, YFSETQ. The CDR3 is CASSLAQNTEAFF. CDR3 DNA: TGCGCCAGCAGCTTGGCCCAGAACACTGAAGCTTTCTTT. Based on the CDR3 plus reference TRBV5-1 and TRBJ1-1, the full variable domain is KAGVTQTPRYLIKTRGQQVTLSCSPISGHRSVSWYQQTPGQGLQFLFEYFSETQRNKGNFPGRFSGRQFSNSRSEMNVSTLELGDSALYLCASSLAQNTEAFFGQGTRLTVV.

The gene calls are TRBV7-3 and TRBJ2-7; D is perhaps TRBD1 or TRBD2 (6 bases each). The V end was cut by 4 bases, the J end by 8 bases, with 9 bases between. This CDR3 contains 11 residues. Germline CDR1 reads SGHTA; CDR2 reads FQGTGA. CDR3 nucleotides: TGTGCCAGCAGCTCTGGGGGGCAGCAGTACTTC. It codes for CASSSGGQQYF.

The V and J genes are TRBV4-3 and TRBJ2-7, with 8 bases aligning to TRBD2. The trim removed 0 bases at V and 1 base at J, leaving 8 bases unmatched. The V gene's germline CDR1 is LGHNA and CDR2 YSLEER. This CDR3 is built from 17 residues. The CDR3 reads CASSQDGLAGPSYEQYF. The CDR3 region has the DNA TGCGCCAGCAGCCAAGATGGTCTAGCGGGTCCTTCCTACGAGCAGTACTTC.

The V gene is TRBV4-1, the J gene TRBJ2-3, with D possibly being TRBD2 (6 bases). The CDR3 has 13 residues. Trimming took 0 bases from V and 6 from J, leaving 7 bases between them. Germline CDR1 is MGHRA and CDR2 is YSYEKL. CDR3 in amino acids: CASSQDTSDTQYF. Written as DNA, the CDR3 is TGCGCCAGCAGCCAAGATACTAGCGATACGCAGTATTTT.

The chain uses TRBV11-3 and TRBJ2-1; 9 nucleotides align to TRBD2. CDR3 length: 16 residues. V gave up 5 bases and J gave up 0 bases; unmatched junction bases: 5. Germline assignment: CDR1 SGHNT and CDR2 YENEEA. The CDR3 DNA follows: TGTGCCAGCAGCCCATTTAGCGGGAGCTCCTACAATGAGCAGTTCTTC. Amino acids: CASSPFSGSSYNEQFF.

This sequence joins TRBV6-1 and TRBJ1-1, with D hard to call. V was clipped by 2 bases and J by 4 bases, with 14 bases between them. The germline CDR1 and CDR2 sequences are MNHNS and SASEGT. This CDR3 is built from 15 residues. CDR3 nucleotide sequence: TGTGCCAGCAGTGAATCGGAACAGCTGCTCACTGAAGCTTTCTTT. Amino acids: CASSESEQLLTEAFF.

The rearrangement joins TRBV7-8 to TRBJ1-2, with 7 bases lining up with TRBD1. Germline CDR1 and CDR2: SGHVS and FQNEAQ. The CDR3 extends over 17 amino acids. Trimming cost V 6 bases and J 3 bases; bases outside gene matches: 16. The CDR3: CASRPSGGVGLDYGYTF. In DNA form, the CDR3 reads TGTGCCAGCAGACCTTCAGGGGGGGTAGGGCTAGACTATGGCTACACCTTC.

The chain has TRBV21-1 and TRBJ1-3; TRBD1, the D gene given by the table, was not confirmed from the DNA. TRBV21-1 counts as a pseudogene. This CDR3 comprises 15 residues. CDR3 nucleotides: TGTGCCAGCAGCAACCCGGGACAGATTGGAAACACCATATATTTT. Translating gives CASSNPGQIGNTIYF.